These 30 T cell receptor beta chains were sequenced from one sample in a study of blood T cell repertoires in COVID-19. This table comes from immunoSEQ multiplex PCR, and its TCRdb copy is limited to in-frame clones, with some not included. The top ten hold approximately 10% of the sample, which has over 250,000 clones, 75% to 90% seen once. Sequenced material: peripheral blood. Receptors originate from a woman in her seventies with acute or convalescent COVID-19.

The CDR3 here is CASSPRTELGYEQYF. The CDR3 DNA reads TGTGCCAGCTCACCGAGGACAGAGCTGGGCTACGAGCAGTACTTC. This chain joins TRBV18 and TRBJ2-7, with D possibly matching TRBD1 (6 bases). Germline V lookup: CDR1 KGHSH, CDR2 LQKENI. The CDR3 totals 15 residues. V was trimmed by 3 bases and J by 3 bases, leaving 15 bases between them. The full variable domain, completed using reference TRBV18 and TRBJ2-7, is NAGVMQNPRHLVRRRGQEARLRCSPMKGHSHVYWYRQLPEEGLKFMVYLQKENIIDESGMPKERFSAEFPKEGPSILRIQQVVRGDSAAYFCASSPRTELGYEQYFGPGTRLTVT.

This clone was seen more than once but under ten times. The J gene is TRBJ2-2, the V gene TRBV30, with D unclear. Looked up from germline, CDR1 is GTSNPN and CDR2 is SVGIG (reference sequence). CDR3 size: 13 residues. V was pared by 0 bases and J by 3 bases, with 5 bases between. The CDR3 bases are TGTGCCTGGAGTGTACTGCACACCGGGGAGCTGTTTTTT. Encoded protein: CAWSVLHTGELFF.

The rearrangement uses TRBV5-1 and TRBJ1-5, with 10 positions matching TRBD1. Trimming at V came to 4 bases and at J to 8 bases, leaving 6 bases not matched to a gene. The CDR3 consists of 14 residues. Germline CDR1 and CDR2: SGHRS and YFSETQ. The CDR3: CASSVTGGIEPQHF. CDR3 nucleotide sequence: TGCGCCAGCAGCGTGACAGGGGGCATAGAGCCCCAGCATTTT.

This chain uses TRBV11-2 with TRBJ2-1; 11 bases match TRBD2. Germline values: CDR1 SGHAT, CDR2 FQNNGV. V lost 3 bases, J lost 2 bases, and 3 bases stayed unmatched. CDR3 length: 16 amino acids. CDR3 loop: CASSFASGGTYNEQFF. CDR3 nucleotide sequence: TGTGCCAGCAGCTTTGCTAGCGGGGGGACCTACAATGAGCAGTTCTTC.

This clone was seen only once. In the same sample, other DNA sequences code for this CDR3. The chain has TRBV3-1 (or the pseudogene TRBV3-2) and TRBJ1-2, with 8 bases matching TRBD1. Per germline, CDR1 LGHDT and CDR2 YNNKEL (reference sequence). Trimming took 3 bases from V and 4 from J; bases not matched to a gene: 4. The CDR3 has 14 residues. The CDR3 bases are TGTGCCAGCAGCCAGGCAGGGGGCTCCTATGGCTACACCTTC. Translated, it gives CASSQAGGSYGYTF.

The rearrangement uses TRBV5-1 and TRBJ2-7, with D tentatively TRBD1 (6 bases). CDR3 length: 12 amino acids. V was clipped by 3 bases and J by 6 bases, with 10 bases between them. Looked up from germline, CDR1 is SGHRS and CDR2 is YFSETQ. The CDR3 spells CASSSQGLEQYF. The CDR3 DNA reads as TGCGCCAGCAGCTCGCAGGGGCTCGAGCAGTACTTC.

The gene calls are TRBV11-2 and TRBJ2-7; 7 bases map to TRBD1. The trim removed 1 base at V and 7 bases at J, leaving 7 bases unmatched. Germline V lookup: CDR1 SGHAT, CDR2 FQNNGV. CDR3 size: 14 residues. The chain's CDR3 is CASSLGMTGSEQYF. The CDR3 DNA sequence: TGTGCCAGCAGCTTAGGAATGACAGGGTCTGAGCAGTACTTC.

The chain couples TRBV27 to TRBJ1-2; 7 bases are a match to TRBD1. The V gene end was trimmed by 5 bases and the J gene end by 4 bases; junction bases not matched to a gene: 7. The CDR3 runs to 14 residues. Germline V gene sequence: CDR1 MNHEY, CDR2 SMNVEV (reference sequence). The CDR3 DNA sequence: TGTGCCAGCAGTCCAGGGGGACAGCTCTATGGCTACACCTTC. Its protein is CASSPGGQLYGYTF.

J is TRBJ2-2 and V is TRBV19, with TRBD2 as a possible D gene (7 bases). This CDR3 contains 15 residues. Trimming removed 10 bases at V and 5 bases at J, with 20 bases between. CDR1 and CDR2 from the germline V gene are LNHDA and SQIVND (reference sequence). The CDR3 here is CATSRGRARTGELFF. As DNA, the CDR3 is TGTGCCACTTCGCGGGGGCGCGCAAGAACCGGGGAGCTGTTTTTT.

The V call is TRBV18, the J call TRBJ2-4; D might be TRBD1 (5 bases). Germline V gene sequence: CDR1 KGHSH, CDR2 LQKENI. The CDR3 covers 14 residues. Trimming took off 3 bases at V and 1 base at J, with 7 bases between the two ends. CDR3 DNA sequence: TGTGCCAGCTCACCGACAGAGGCCAAAAACATTCAGTACTTC. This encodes CASSPTEAKNIQYF.

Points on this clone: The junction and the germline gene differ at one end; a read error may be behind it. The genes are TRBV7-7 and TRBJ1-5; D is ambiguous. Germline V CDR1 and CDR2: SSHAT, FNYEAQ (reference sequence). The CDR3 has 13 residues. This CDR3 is CASSLDQVSPQHF. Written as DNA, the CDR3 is TGTGCTAGCAGCTTAGACCAGGTTTCGCCCCAGCATTTT.

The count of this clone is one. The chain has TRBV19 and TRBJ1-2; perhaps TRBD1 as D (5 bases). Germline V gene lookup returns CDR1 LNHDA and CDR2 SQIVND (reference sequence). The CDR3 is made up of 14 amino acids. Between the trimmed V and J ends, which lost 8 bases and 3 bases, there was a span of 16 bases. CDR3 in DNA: TGTGCCAGTTCCACCCGGGGGGGATACTATGGCTACACCTTC. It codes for CASSTRGGYYGYTF.

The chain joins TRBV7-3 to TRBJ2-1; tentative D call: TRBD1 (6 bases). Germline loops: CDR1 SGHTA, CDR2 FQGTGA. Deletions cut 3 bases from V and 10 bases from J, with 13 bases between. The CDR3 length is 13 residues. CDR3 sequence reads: CASSFGTGTEQFF. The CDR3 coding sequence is TGTGCCAGCAGCTTCGGGACCGGGACAGAGCAGTTCTTC.

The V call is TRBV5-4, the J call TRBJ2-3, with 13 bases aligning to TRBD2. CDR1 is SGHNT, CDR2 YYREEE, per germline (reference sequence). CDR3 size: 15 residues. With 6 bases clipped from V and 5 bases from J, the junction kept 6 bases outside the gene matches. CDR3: CASTRRTSGGDTQYF. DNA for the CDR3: TGTGCCAGCACCCGGAGGACTAGCGGGGGAGATACGCAGTATTTT.

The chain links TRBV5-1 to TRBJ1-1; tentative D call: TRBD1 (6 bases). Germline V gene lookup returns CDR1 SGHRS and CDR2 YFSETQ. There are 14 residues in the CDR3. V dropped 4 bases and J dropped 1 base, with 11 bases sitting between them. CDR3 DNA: TGCGCCAGCAGCCGCGGGGGGCGGAACACTGAAGCTTTCTTT. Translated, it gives CASSRGGRNTEAFF. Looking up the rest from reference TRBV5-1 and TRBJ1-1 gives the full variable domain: KAGVTQTPRYLIKTRGQQVTLSCSPISGHRSVSWYQQTPGQGLQFLFEYFSETQRNKGNFPGRFSGRQFSNSRSEMNVSTLELGDSALYLCASSRGGRNTEAFFGQGTRLTVV.

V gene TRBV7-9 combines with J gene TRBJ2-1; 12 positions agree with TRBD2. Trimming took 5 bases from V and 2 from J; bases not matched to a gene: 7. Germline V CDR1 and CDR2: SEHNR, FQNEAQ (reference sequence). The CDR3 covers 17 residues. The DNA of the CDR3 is TGTGCCAGCAGCCCCCTTACTAGCGGGGGGCCCTACAATGAGCAGTTCTTC. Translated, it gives CASSPLTSGGPYNEQFF.

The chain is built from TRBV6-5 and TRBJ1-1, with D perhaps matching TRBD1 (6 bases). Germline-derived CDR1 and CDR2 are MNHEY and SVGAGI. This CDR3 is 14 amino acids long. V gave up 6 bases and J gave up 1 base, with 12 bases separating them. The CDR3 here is CASSLDRTNTEAFF. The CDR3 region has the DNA TGTGCCAGCAGCCTAGACAGGACGAACACTGAAGCTTTCTTT.

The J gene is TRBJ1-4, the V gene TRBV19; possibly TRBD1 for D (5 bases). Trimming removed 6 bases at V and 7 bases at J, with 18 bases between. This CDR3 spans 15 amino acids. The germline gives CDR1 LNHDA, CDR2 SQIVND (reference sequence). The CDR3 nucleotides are TGTGCCAGTAGAGGTTCAGGGTCCCTAGGTGAAAAACTGTTTTTT. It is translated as CASRGSGSLGEKLFF.

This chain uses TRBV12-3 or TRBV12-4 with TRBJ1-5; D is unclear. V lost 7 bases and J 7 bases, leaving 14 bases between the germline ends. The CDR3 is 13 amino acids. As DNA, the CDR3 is TGTGCCAGCACCCTGGGCCAGAGCCAGCCCCAGCATTTT. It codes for CASTLGQSQPQHF.

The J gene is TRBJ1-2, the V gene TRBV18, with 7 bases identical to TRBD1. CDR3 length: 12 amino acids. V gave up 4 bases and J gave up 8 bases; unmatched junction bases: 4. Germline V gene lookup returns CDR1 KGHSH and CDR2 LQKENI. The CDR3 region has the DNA TGTGCCAGCTCACAGGGGGCAGGAGGCTACACCTTC. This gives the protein CASSQGAGGYTF. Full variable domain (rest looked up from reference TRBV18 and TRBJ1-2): NAGVMQNPRHLVRRRGQEARLRCSPMKGHSHVYWYRQLPEEGLKFMVYLQKENIIDESGMPKERFSAEFPKEGPSILRIQQVVRGDSAAYFCASSQGAGGYTFGSGTRLTVV.

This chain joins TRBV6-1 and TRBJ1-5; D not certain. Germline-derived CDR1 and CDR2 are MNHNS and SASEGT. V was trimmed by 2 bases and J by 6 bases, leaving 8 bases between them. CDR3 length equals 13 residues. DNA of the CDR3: TGTGCCAGCAGTGAACGGTTAAGTCAGCCCCAGCATTTT. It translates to CASSERLSQPQHF.

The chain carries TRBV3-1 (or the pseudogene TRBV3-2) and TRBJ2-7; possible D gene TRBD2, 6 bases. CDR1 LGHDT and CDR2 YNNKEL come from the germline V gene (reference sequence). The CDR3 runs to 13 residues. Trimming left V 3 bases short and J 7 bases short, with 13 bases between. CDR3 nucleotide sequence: TGTGCCAGCAGCCACCTCAGACGGGAGGAGCAGTACTTC. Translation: CASSHLRREEQYF.

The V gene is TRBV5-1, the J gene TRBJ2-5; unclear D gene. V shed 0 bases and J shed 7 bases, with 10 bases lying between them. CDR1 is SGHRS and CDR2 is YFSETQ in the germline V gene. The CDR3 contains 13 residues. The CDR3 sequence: CASSLEGPRTQYF. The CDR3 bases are TGCGCCAGCAGCTTGGAAGGCCCTAGGACCCAGTACTTC.

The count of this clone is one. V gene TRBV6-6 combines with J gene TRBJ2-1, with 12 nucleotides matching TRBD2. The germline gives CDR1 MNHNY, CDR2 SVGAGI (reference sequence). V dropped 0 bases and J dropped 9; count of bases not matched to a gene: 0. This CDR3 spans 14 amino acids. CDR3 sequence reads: CASSYSGLAGEQFF. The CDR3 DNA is TGTGCCAGCAGTTACTCGGGACTAGCGGGTGAGCAGTTCTTC.

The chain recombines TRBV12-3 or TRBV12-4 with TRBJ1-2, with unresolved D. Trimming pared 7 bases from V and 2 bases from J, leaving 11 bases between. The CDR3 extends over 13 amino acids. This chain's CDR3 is CASTPGENYGYTF. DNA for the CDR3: TGTGCCAGCACTCCCGGGGAAAACTATGGCTACACCTTC.

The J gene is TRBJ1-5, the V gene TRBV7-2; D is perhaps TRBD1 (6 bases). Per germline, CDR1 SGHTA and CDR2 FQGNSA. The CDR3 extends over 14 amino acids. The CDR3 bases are TGTGCGACGAGGGGGAAGGGAAGCAATCAGCCCCAGCATTTT. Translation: CATRGKGSNQPQHF.

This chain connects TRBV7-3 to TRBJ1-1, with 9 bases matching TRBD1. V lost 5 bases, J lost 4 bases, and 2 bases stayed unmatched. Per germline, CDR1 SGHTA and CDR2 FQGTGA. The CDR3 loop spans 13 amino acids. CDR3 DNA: TGTGCCAGCAGCCTGACAGGGGGCACTGAAGCTTTCTTT. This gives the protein CASSLTGGTEAFF.

DNA for the CDR3: TGTGCCAGCAGCGTGGGGGACTCATCCTACGAGCAGTACTTC. Translation gives CASSVGDSSYEQYF. This rearrangement joins TRBV9 to TRBJ2-7; D may be TRBD2 (6 bases). V lost 2 bases and J lost 1, with 10 bases in between. The CDR3 sequence is 14 residues long. Germline V CDR1 and CDR2: SGDLS, YYNGEE.

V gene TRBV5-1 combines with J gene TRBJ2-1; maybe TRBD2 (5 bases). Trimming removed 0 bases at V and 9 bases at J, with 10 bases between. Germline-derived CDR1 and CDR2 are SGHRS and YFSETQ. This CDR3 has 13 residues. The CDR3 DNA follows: TGCGCCAGCAGCTTGGGGGAGCGCGCTGAGCAGTTCTTC. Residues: CASSLGERAEQFF.

CDR3 residues: CASRGVGGGARGYTF. The CDR3, as DNA: TGTGCCAGCAGAGGAGTAGGGGGGGGCGCTAGGGGCTACACCTTC. The gene calls are TRBV27 and TRBJ1-2, with TRBD1 as a possible D gene (6 bases). The germline V gene encodes CDR1 MNHEY and CDR2 SMNVEV (reference sequence). The CDR3 covers 15 residues. Trimming left V 6 bases short and J 8 bases short, with 22 bases between.